Presented here are 10 T cell receptor beta chains from one specimen sequenced in a study of neurological immune-mediated disorders. MiXCR, applied by TCRdb to the 5' RACE reads, yields one record per CDR3 protein. Of roughly 30,000 distinct CDR3 sequences detected, 5.5% to 6% appear once; the ten largest clones hold 2% to 2.5%. The material sequenced was CD4+ T cells from blood. The receptors stem from a woman in her forties or fifties in good health.

The chain employs TRBV5-1 and TRBJ1-1, with D perhaps matching TRBD1 (5 bases). The V and J ends lost 4 bases and 5 bases respectively, with 12 bases between them. CDR1 is SGHRS and CDR2 is YFSETQ in the germline V gene. The CDR3 has 13 amino acids. The CDR3 region is CASSTDKGTEAFF. CDR3 DNA sequence: TGCGCCAGCAGCACAGACAAGGGGACTGAAGCTTTCTTT.

This clonotype occurred many times. The CDR3 bases are TGCGCCAGCAGCCAAGACGCTCGCTATGGCTACACCTTC. Protein product: CASSQDARYGYTF. The J gene is TRBJ1-2, the V gene TRBV4-1; D gene uncertain. Germline V gives CDR1 MGHRA, CDR2 YSYEKL. The CDR3 covers 13 residues. Trimming removed 0 bases at V and 4 bases at J, with 6 bases between.

There are many counts of this clonotype. This rearrangement joins TRBV19 to TRBJ1-1; perhaps TRBD1 as D (6 bases). This CDR3 comprises 14 residues. CDR1 is LNHDA, CDR2 SQIVND, per germline (reference sequence). Trimming took 3 bases from V and 3 from J, leaving 11 bases between them. In nucleotides, the CDR3 is TGTGCCAGTAGTATTTGGGGGCTGGACACTGAAGCTTTCTTT. The encoded protein is CASSIWGLDTEAFF. Filled out from reference TRBV19 and TRBJ1-1, the complete variable domain reads DGGITQSPKYLFRKEGQNVTLSCEQNLNHDAMYWYRQDPGQGLRLIYYSQIVNDFQKGDIAEGYSVSREKKESFPLTVTSAQKNPTAFYLCASSIWGLDTEAFFGQGTRLTVV.

This clonotype came up many times. The V call is TRBV6-1, the J call TRBJ1-2; unclear D gene. The CDR3 spans 16 residues. The V end lost 8 bases, the J end lost 0 bases, and 19 bases lay between the germline ends. In germline, CDR1 is MNHNS, CDR2 SASEGT. The DNA of the CDR3 is TGTGCCAGCTCGGTGAAAGGATCTATAGCTAACTATGGCTACACCTTC. It encodes CASSVKGSIANYGYTF.

This clonotype was observed at least ten times. The chain employs TRBV20-1 and TRBJ2-7; D is ambiguous. Trimming removed 6 bases at V and 4 bases at J, with 19 bases between. Germline V gene sequence: CDR1 DFQATT, CDR2 SNEGSKA (reference sequence). The CDR3 sequence is 14 residues long. The CDR3: CSAADRVTTYEQYF. DNA for the CDR3: TGCAGTGCGGCCGATAGGGTCACTACGTACGAGCAGTACTTC.

This clonotype was found many times. The chain joins TRBV12-3 or TRBV12-4 to TRBJ2-7; 10 bases agree with TRBD2. With 0 bases clipped from V and 4 bases from J, the junction kept 3 bases outside the gene matches. The CDR3 is made up of 15 amino acids. The CDR3 protein is CASSLATSGIYEQYF. The CDR3 DNA sequence: TGTGCCAGCAGTTTAGCAACTAGCGGGATTTACGAGCAGTACTTC.

This clonotype was counted at least ten times. This chain uses TRBV10-3 with TRBJ2-3; perhaps TRBD2 as D (7 bases). Germline assignment: CDR1 ENHRY and CDR2 SYGVKD. The CDR3 is 15 amino acids. Between the trimmed V and J ends, which lost 9 bases and 3 bases, there was a span of 19 bases. For the CDR3, the DNA is TGTGCCATGACTAGCACACCCCAGGGGACAGATACGCAGTATTTT. It is translated as CAMTSTPQGTDTQYF.

This clonotype was recorded at least ten times. The chain has TRBV20-1 and TRBJ2-1; 7 nucleotides line up with TRBD1. The CDR3 is made up of 16 amino acids. CDR1 is DFQATT and CDR2 is SNEGSKA in the germline V gene (reference sequence). J was trimmed by 7 bases and V by 1 base; bases with no gene match: 13. The CDR3 coding sequence is TGCAGTGCTAGAGGGAACAGGGGATTAGGGCCTAATGAGCAGTTCTTC. It encodes CSARGNRGLGPNEQFF.

This clonotype was seen repeatedly, ten times or more. The V gene is TRBV20-1, the J gene TRBJ2-1, with 9 bases fitting TRBD1. J gave up 7 bases and V 2 bases, and 6 bases lay outside the gene matches. There are 14 residues in the CDR3. Looked up from germline, CDR1 is DFQATT and CDR2 is SNEGSKA (reference sequence). As DNA, the CDR3 is TGCAGTGCTAGACGTGGACAGGGGAGTAATGAGCAGTTCTTC. This sequence encodes CSARRGQGSNEQFF.

Ten or more counts support this clonotype. The gene calls are TRBV28 and TRBJ2-1, with TRBD1 identical over 12 bases. The junction had 17 bases not matched to a gene; V was cut back by 5 bases and J by 12 bases. This CDR3 spans 17 amino acids. The germline V gene has CDR1 MDHEN and CDR2 SYDVKM. CDR3 loop: CASSLGTGGTIVGGQFF. In nucleotides, the CDR3 is TGTGCCAGCAGTCTAGGGACAGGGGGCACTATCGTAGGTGGGCAGTTCTTC.